These 18 T cell receptor beta chains were all obtained from the same sample, sequenced in a study of a mutant IDH1 vaccine in newly diagnosed glioma. These receptors lack a known antigen. As for time point: week 35, safety follow-up. What each vaccine dose contained was 300 ug of mutant IDH1 20-mer peptide, accompanied by topical imiquimod. Using immunoSEQ multiplex PCR, the repertoire was profiled, and TCRdb retains in-frame clones only, with some absent. The sample has approximately 60,000 clones; 60% to 75% are singletons. The source was PBMCs, collected from a glioma patient whose treatment included an IDH1 peptide vaccine. The receptors here all came from a man aged 45-65 years with glioma.

The sample holds a few counts of this clone. The J gene is TRBJ2-6, the V gene TRBV5-1; D gene unclear. The CDR3 has 15 residues. V shed 2 bases and J shed 4 bases, with 10 bases lying between them. Germline assignment: CDR1 SGHRS and CDR2 YFSETQ. CDR3 sequence (DNA): TGCGCCAGCAGCTTAAGGGCCGCCGGGGCCAACGTCCTGACTTTC. This gives the protein CASSLRAAGANVLTF.

This clone was observed a few times. The chain has TRBV7-9 and TRBJ2-7; unclear D gene. CDR1 and CDR2 (germline): SEHNR, FQNEAQ (reference sequence). This CDR3 region has 12 residues. V was clipped by 1 base and J by 3 bases, with 4 bases between them. CDR3 region: CASSLGVYEQYF. In DNA, the CDR3 is TGTGCCAGCAGCTTAGGGGTCTACGAGCAGTACTTC. Looking up the rest from reference TRBV7-9 and TRBJ2-7 gives the full variable domain: DTGVSQNPRHKITKRGQNVTFRCDPISEHNRLYWYRQTLGQGPEFLTYFQNEAQLEKSRLLSDRFSAERPKGSFSTLEIQRTEQGDSAMYLCASSLGVYEQYFGPGTRLTVT.

This clone was detected only once. V gene TRBV15 combines with J gene TRBJ2-1; D is undetermined. CDR1 and CDR2 (germline): LNHNV, YYDKDF (reference sequence). The germline V and J ends were trimmed by 1 base and 5 bases, with 3 bases remaining between them. This CDR3 has 12 amino acids. Here the CDR3 reads CATSRGDNEQFF. DNA for the CDR3: TGTGCCACCAGCAGAGGAGACAATGAGCAGTTCTTC.

CDR3 DNA sequence: TGTGCCAGCAGCCAAGAGAAAGGCTACCCAGGGACCGATCAGCCCCAGCATTTT. Amino acid sequence: CASSQEKGYPGTDQPQHF. The J gene is TRBJ1-5, the V gene TRBV4-2; a weak D match, TRBD1 (5 bases). Germline V CDR1 and CDR2: LGHNA, YNFKEQ. The CDR3 has 18 residues. V lost 0 bases and J 5 bases, leaving 20 bases between the germline ends.

The chain employs TRBV25-1 and TRBJ2-2, with D unresolved. Between the trimmed V and J ends, which lost 3 bases and 5 bases, there was a span of 4 bases. Germline lookup yields CDR1 MGHDK and CDR2 SYGVNS. This CDR3 contains 12 residues. CDR3 amino acids: CASSDWTGELFF. The CDR3 DNA reads as TGTGCCAGCAGTGATTGGACCGGGGAGCTGTTTTTT. The full variable domain, with the rest looked up from reference TRBV25-1 and TRBJ2-2, is EADIYQTPRYLVIGTGKKITLECSQTMGHDKMYWYQQDPGMELHLIHYSYGVNSTEKGDLSSESTVSRIRTEHFPLTLESARPSHTSQYLCASSDWTGELFFGEGSRLTVL.

The V call is TRBV6-1, the J call TRBJ2-3; 10 nucleotides line up with TRBD2. The V gene end was trimmed by 2 bases and the J gene end by 4 bases; junction bases not matched to a gene: 6. CDR1 and CDR2 from the germline V gene are MNHNS and SASEGT. CDR3 size: 16 residues. CDR3 protein: CASSESGGAEPDTQYF. The CDR3 nucleotides are TGTGCCAGCAGTGAAAGCGGGGGGGCAGAGCCAGATACGCAGTATTTT.

J is TRBJ1-4 and V is TRBV6-1; D not certain. The length of the CDR3 is 12 residues. The V gene lost 9 bases and the J gene lost 7 bases, with 12 bases spanning the gap. Germline V gene data show CDR1 as MNHNS and CDR2 as SASEGT. This CDR3 is CASCGNVEKLFF. CDR3 nucleotide sequence: TGTGCCAGTTGTGGGAATGTTGAAAAACTGTTTTTT.

The gene calls are TRBV5-4 and TRBJ1-2; TRBD1 agrees at 7 bases. V trimming: 4 bases; J trimming: 8 bases; junction bases outside the gene matches: 8. Germline V gene sequence: CDR1 SGHNT, CDR2 YYREEE (reference sequence). The CDR3 extends over 13 amino acids. The CDR3: CASSPDRDWGYTF. In DNA, the CDR3 is TGTGCCAGCAGCCCTGACAGGGATTGGGGCTACACCTTC.

The rearrangement joins TRBV6-5 to TRBJ1-2; the D is unclear. Germline V lookup: CDR1 MNHEY, CDR2 SVGAGI. Trimming shortened V by 2 bases and J by 4 bases, and 11 bases separated the two germline ends. The CDR3 totals 14 residues. The CDR3 DNA reads TGTGCCAGCAGTTACGGGAACACGGGCTATGGCTACACCTTC. As protein: CASSYGNTGYGYTF.

The gene calls are TRBV29-1 and TRBJ1-2; D not certain. The CDR3 is 12 residues long. Trimming shortened V by 5 bases and J by 0 bases, and 7 bases separated the two germline ends. Germline CDR1 reads SQVTM; CDR2 reads ANQGSEA. Written as DNA, the CDR3 is TGCAGCGTTAGGGAACCTAACTATGGCTACACCTTC. As protein: CSVREPNYGYTF.

The chain links TRBV11-2 to TRBJ1-3; no firm D call. The CDR3 sequence is 13 residues long. The V end was cut by 3 bases, the J end by 4 bases, with 7 bases between. Germline-derived CDR1 and CDR2 are SGHAT and FQNNGV. The CDR3 is CASSFGPGNTIYF. The CDR3 nucleotides are TGTGCCAGCAGCTTTGGGCCCGGAAACACCATATATTTT.

By share of the sample, this clone is medium-sized. The CDR3 sequence is CASSLGTGLNTEAFF. The CDR3 DNA is TGCGCCAGCAGCCTCGGGACAGGCCTAAACACTGAAGCTTTCTTT. The genes are TRBV4-3 and TRBJ1-1, with 8 bases lining up with TRBD1. V was clipped by 4 bases and J by 2 bases; unmatched bases: 6. The CDR3 extends over 15 amino acids. In germline, CDR1 is LGHNA, CDR2 YSLEER.

This sequence joins TRBV7-9 and TRBJ2-1; D may be TRBD1 (6 bases). The CDR3 consists of 14 residues. The V gene lost 7 bases and the J gene lost 6 bases, with 16 bases spanning the gap. CDR1 SEHNR and CDR2 FQNEAQ come from the germline V gene (reference sequence). CDR3 protein: CASTRPGQPNEQFF. CDR3 nucleotide sequence: TGTGCCAGCACCCGCCCAGGACAGCCCAATGAGCAGTTCTTC. The whole variable domain, filled in from reference TRBV7-9 and TRBJ2-1, reads DTGVSQNPRHKITKRGQNVTFRCDPISEHNRLYWYRQTLGQGPEFLTYFQNEAQLEKSRLLSDRFSAERPKGSFSTLEIQRTEQGDSAMYLCASTRPGQPNEQFFGPGTRLTVL.

This rearrangement joins TRBV2 to TRBJ2-7; 12 nucleotides agree with TRBD1. Unmatched junction bases numbered 11, after V lost 8 bases and J lost 6 bases. The CDR3 has 15 amino acids. Germline-derived CDR1 and CDR2 are SNHLY and FYNNEI. Written as DNA, the CDR3 is TGTGCCAGCGAGGTGGGGGGACAGGGGGCCGGCGAGCAGTACTTC. Amino acid sequence: CASEVGGQGAGEQYF. The full variable domain, in which reference TRBV2 and TRBJ2-7 provide the parts outside the CDR3, is EPEVTQTPSHQVTQMGQEVILRCVPISNHLYFYWYRQILGQKVEFLVSFYNNEISEKSEIFDDQFSVERPDGSNFTLKIRSTKLEDSAMYFCASEVGGQGAGEQYFGPGTRLTVT.

This clone came up once. This chain joins TRBV4-3 and TRBJ2-1; tentatively, D is TRBD2 (7 bases). V lost 3 bases and J 4 bases, leaving 16 bases between the germline ends. Germline lookup yields CDR1 LGHNA and CDR2 YSLEER. CDR3 length equals 16 residues. The CDR3: CASSQIRGGAYNEQFF. The DNA for the CDR3 is TGCGCCAGCAGCCAGATTAGAGGGGGGGCTTACAATGAGCAGTTCTTC.

This rearrangement joins TRBV5-1 to TRBJ1-1, with unresolved D. Between the trimmed V and J ends, which lost 0 bases and 0 bases, there was a span of 6 bases. The CDR3 totals 14 residues. From germline, CDR1 is SGHRS and CDR2 YFSETQ. CDR3 amino acids: CASSLEHLNTEAFF. The CDR3 DNA is TGCGCCAGCAGCTTGGAACACCTGAACACTGAAGCTTTCTTT. The variable domain in full, with the rest retrieved from reference TRBV5-1 and TRBJ1-1, is KAGVTQTPRYLIKTRGQQVTLSCSPISGHRSVSWYQQTPGQGLQFLFEYFSETQRNKGNFPGRFSGRQFSNSRSEMNVSTLELGDSALYLCASSLEHLNTEAFFGQGTRLTVV.

Only a few counts were recorded for this clone. The V call is TRBV10-3, the J call TRBJ2-1; 7 bases fit TRBD1. There are 14 residues in the CDR3. With 4 bases clipped from V and 5 bases from J, the junction kept 5 bases outside the gene matches. From germline, CDR1 is ENHRY and CDR2 SYGVKD. The CDR3 DNA follows: TGTGCCATCAGTGTGAACAGGGGAAACAATGAGCAGTTCTTC. It codes for CAISVNRGNNEQFF.

This chain joins TRBV5-1 and TRBJ2-3; no firm D call. Germline values: CDR1 SGHRS, CDR2 YFSETQ. The CDR3 is 15 amino acids. V dropped 2 bases and J dropped 1 base, with 11 bases sitting between them. CDR3 sequence (DNA): TGCGCCAGCAGCTTACGTCCCCGAGGCACAGATACGCAGTATTTT. Its translation: CASSLRPRGTDTQYF.